Below are 22 T cell receptor beta chains sequenced from a single sample in a study of early T cells in non-severe SARS-CoV-2 infection. TCRdb passed the 5' RACE reads through MiXCR, listing each CDR3 protein once. The table records 90,000 to 120,000 distinct CDR3 sequences, approximately 10% of them present only once. The sample taken for sequencing was whole blood. The origin of the receptors is an adult who was a healthcare worker with PCR-confirmed SARS-CoV-2 infection or an uninfected control (not recorded which).

This clonotype was detected a few times. The CDR3 nucleotides are TGTGCCAGCAGCTCCTTGACTCAACCGTACGAGCAGTACTTC. Translating gives CASSSLTQPYEQYF. The chain has TRBV7-6 and TRBJ2-7; D remains unclear. V dropped 4 bases and J dropped 4 bases, with 14 bases sitting between them. Germline V gives CDR1 SGHVS, CDR2 FNYEAQ. The CDR3 loop spans 14 amino acids.

J is TRBJ1-1 and V is TRBV6-5; D gene ambiguous. CDR1 MNHEY and CDR2 SVGAGI come from the germline V gene. The CDR3 is 18 amino acids. The V end was cut by 1 base, the J end by 6 bases, with 24 bases between. CDR3 sequence: CASSYWQIMPPLPAEAFF. Here the CDR3 DNA reads TGTGCCAGCAGTTACTGGCAGATCATGCCCCCCCTACCGGCTGAAGCTTTCTTT.

In its sample, this clonotype was seen many times. V and J are TRBV27 and TRBJ2-3; D call uncertain. Looked up from germline, CDR1 is MNHEY and CDR2 is SMNVEV (reference sequence). The CDR3 runs to 14 residues. With 0 bases removed from V and 2 bases from J, the gap between germline ends came to 6 bases. CDR3 region: CASSLSWFTDTQYF. CDR3 DNA: TGTGCCAGCAGTTTATCCTGGTTCACAGATACGCAGTATTTT.

This clonotype was counted between two and nine times. The chain carries TRBV20-1 and TRBJ2-7; D is ambiguous. This CDR3 has 12 residues. V lost 3 bases and J lost 3, with 9 bases in between. Germline V gene sequence: CDR1 DFQATT, CDR2 SNEGSKA (reference sequence). The CDR3 coding sequence is TGCAGTGCTAGTGGCATGAACTACGAGCAGTACTTC. Protein sequence: CSASGMNYEQYF.

This clonotype has a count of ten or more. The rearrangement uses TRBV11-1 and TRBJ2-3; D unresolved. Germline V gene lookup returns CDR1 SGHAT and CDR2 FQDESV (reference sequence). This CDR3 comprises 15 residues. Trimming took 0 bases from V and 3 from J, leaving 10 bases between them. The CDR3 DNA reads as TGTGCCAGCAGCTTAGCGGGTTCGGTGACAGATACGCAGTATTTT. It codes for CASSLAGSVTDTQYF.

This clonotype has a count of ten or more. In DNA, the CDR3 is TGTGCCAGCAGCGGCTGGACGGCGCTACCATCCTACGAGCAGTACTTC. Translated: CASSGWTALPSYEQYF. The chain joins TRBV7-8 to TRBJ2-7; unclear D gene. Trimming cost V 5 bases and J 1 base, with 18 bases left between them. This CDR3 is built from 16 residues. Germline V gene lookup returns CDR1 SGHVS and CDR2 FQNEAQ.

This clonotype was seen many times. The chain carries TRBV5-1 and TRBJ2-2, with D tentatively TRBD1 (5 bases). V gave up 4 bases and J gave up 6 bases, with 10 bases separating them. The CDR3 runs to 13 residues. CDR1 SGHRS and CDR2 YFSETQ come from the germline V gene. This CDR3 is CASSTRESGELFF. In DNA, the CDR3 is TGCGCCAGCAGCACCAGGGAATCCGGGGAGCTGTTTTTT.

This clonotype was detected ten times or more. The chain carries TRBV12-3 or TRBV12-4 and TRBJ2-3; no clear D. This CDR3 spans 12 amino acids. The V and J ends lost 1 base and 5 bases respectively, with 4 bases between them. CDR3 loop: CASSLGLDTQYF. The CDR3 region has the DNA TGTGCCAGCAGTTTAGGTTTAGATACGCAGTATTTT.

Regarding this clonotype: A much bigger clone sits one base away, suggesting this may be a read error. In DNA, the CDR3 is TGTGCCAGCAGCTTAAGAGTCGGCCAGCAGTACTTC. This codes for CASSLRVGQQYF. The V gene is TRBV7-9, the J gene TRBJ2-7; no clear D gene. CDR3 length equals 12 residues. Germline V gene lookup returns CDR1 SEHNR and CDR2 FQNEAQ (reference sequence). The V and J ends lost 2 bases and 8 bases respectively, with 10 bases between them.

This clonotype was picked up a small number of times. The chain carries TRBV5-1 and TRBJ2-7, with 8 bases lining up with TRBD2. In germline, CDR1 is SGHRS, CDR2 YFSETQ. V trimming: 2 bases; J trimming: 0 bases; junction bases outside the gene matches: 7. CDR3 length: 16 amino acids. The CDR3 nucleotides are TGCGCCAGCAGCTTTAGTCTAGCGGGCCCCTCCTACGAGCAGTACTTC. Its protein is CASSFSLAGPSYEQYF.

Ten or more counts support this clonotype. J is TRBJ2-2 and V is TRBV5-4; D not certain. Trimming left V 3 bases short and J 5 bases short, with 5 bases between. The length of the CDR3 is 12 residues. Germline CDR1 reads SGHNT; CDR2 reads YYREEE (reference sequence). In nucleotides, the CDR3 is TGTGCCAGCAGCTCCCTAACCGGGGAGCTGTTTTTT. Its translation is CASSSLTGELFF.

The rearrangement uses TRBV7-9 and TRBJ1-1; tentative D call: TRBD1 (6 bases). Germline V gives CDR1 SEHNR, CDR2 FQNEAQ (reference sequence). V gave up 4 bases and J gave up 0 bases, with 18 bases separating them. This CDR3 is built from 17 residues. The CDR3 region is CASSWGDRRDMNTEAFF. In nucleotides, the CDR3 is TGTGCCAGCAGCTGGGGAGACAGGAGGGATATGAACACTGAAGCTTTCTTT. The complete variable domain, with remaining parts taken from reference TRBV7-9 and TRBJ1-1, reads DTGVSQNPRHKITKRGQNVTFRCDPISEHNRLYWYRQTLGQGPEFLTYFQNEAQLEKSRLLSDRFSAERPKGSFSTLEIQRTEQGDSAMYLCASSWGDRRDMNTEAFFGQGTRLTVV.

This clonotype appeared a few times. No conserved phenylalanine or tryptophan is present at the end of the CDR3, so a read error is the likely explanation. The limits of the CDR3 on the DNA are not certain, so only TCRdb's listed CDR3 is given. The chain links TRBV25-1 to TRBJ2-1; the table calls TRBD1, which could not be checked here. Germline V gene lookup returns CDR1 MGHDK and CDR2 SYGVNS. Inclusive of both ends, the CDR3 amounts to 9 amino acids. CDR3 sequence: CASSVWDVG.

This clonotype was detected only a few times. The genes are TRBV5-1 and TRBJ2-7, with 10 bases identical to TRBD1. Germline CDR1 SGHRS, CDR2 YFSETQ. The V segment lost 0 bases and the J segment 6 bases; nucleotides outside the gene matches: 6. The CDR3 contains 15 residues. CDR3 coding DNA: TGCGCCAGCAGCTTGGATCCGGACAGGGGGGTCGAGCAGTACTTC. Its translation: CASSLDPDRGVEQYF.

The sample holds a few counts of this clonotype. V and J are TRBV6-6 and TRBJ1-2; 7 bases line up with TRBD1. This CDR3 has 13 amino acids. V gave up 6 bases and J gave up 5 bases; unmatched junction bases: 6. Germline loops: CDR1 MNHNY, CDR2 SVGAGI (reference sequence). The CDR3 loop reads CASRLTGRYGYTF. Written as DNA, the CDR3 is TGTGCCAGCAGACTGACAGGGAGGTATGGCTACACCTTC.

This clonotype was detected a few times. The chain couples TRBV2 to TRBJ2-2; the match to TRBD1 covers 8 bases. There are 15 residues in the CDR3. After removal of 7 bases from V and 6 bases from J, the junction contained 10 bases not matched to a gene. The germline CDR1 and CDR2 sequences are SNHLY and FYNNEI. As DNA, the CDR3 is TGTGCCAGCAATTCGTGGCAGGGGGCATCCGGGGAGCTGTTTTTT. It is translated as CASNSWQGASGELFF.

In its sample, this clonotype was seen many times. The chain employs TRBV11-3 and TRBJ2-3; D gene unclear. Germline V CDR1 and CDR2: SGHNT, YENEEA. Deletions cut 4 bases from V and 4 bases from J, with 9 bases between. The CDR3 contains 13 residues. The CDR3 sequence is CASSYLSSDTQYF. The CDR3 DNA is TGTGCCAGCAGCTACCTAAGTTCAGATACGCAGTATTTT.

This clonotype was picked up many times. This chain connects TRBV7-9 to TRBJ1-1; 8 bases match TRBD1. J was trimmed by 6 bases and V by 8 bases; bases with no gene match: 5. Germline loops: CDR1 SEHNR, CDR2 FQNEAQ (reference sequence). This CDR3 is 12 amino acids long. The CDR3 reads CASGTGGSEAFF. Here the CDR3 DNA reads TGTGCCAGCGGGACAGGTGGCTCTGAAGCTTTCTTT.

This chain joins TRBV15 and TRBJ2-1; the match to TRBD1 covers 7 bases. V lost 11 bases and J lost 4; bases outside the gene matches: 2. Germline V gene lookup returns CDR1 LNHNV and CDR2 YYDKDF (reference sequence). This CDR3 has 11 amino acids. CDR3 DNA: TGTGCCTCGGGACAGTACAATGAGCAGTTCTTC. This encodes CASGQYNEQFF.

This clonotype showed up many times. This chain uses TRBV6-5 with TRBJ2-1, with 10 positions matching TRBD1. The V gene's germline CDR1 is MNHEY and CDR2 SVGAGI. CDR3 size: 13 residues. Trimming cost V 6 bases and J 10 bases; bases outside gene matches: 6. The CDR3 is CASRDRGVGEQFF. Here the CDR3 DNA reads TGTGCCAGCAGGGACAGGGGGGTCGGAGAGCAGTTCTTC.

This clonotype was recorded a few times. Its ends do not fully match the called genes, so a read error is possible. CDR3 sequence: CASSSSAGWSF. As DNA, the CDR3 is TGTGCCAGCAGTTCCTCCGCAGGGTGGTCCTTC. The J gene is TRBJ2-7, the V gene TRBV28; D possibly corresponds to TRBD1 (5 bases). This CDR3 region has 11 residues. Germline V gives CDR1 MDHEN, CDR2 SYDVKM.

This clonotype was detected many times. The rearrangement links TRBV28 to TRBJ2-5; tentative D call: TRBD2 (6 bases). V dropped 3 bases and J dropped 5 bases, with 16 bases sitting between them. This CDR3 contains 15 residues. Per the germline V gene, CDR1 is MDHEN and CDR2 is SYDVKM. This CDR3 is CASSFVWGAGETQYF. CDR3 bases: TGTGCCAGCAGTTTTGTATGGGGCGCGGGGGAGACCCAGTACTTC.